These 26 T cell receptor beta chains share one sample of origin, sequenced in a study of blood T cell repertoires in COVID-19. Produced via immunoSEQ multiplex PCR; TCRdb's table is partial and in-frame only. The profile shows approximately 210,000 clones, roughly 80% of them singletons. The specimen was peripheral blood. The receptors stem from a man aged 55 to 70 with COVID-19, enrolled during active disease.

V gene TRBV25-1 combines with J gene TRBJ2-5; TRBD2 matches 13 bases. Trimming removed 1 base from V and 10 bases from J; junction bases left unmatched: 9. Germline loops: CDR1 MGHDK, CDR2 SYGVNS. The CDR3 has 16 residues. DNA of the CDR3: TGTGCCAGCAGTGAATTGGGGACTAGCGGGATGTTCGGCCAGTACTTC. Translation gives CASSELGTSGMFGQYF.

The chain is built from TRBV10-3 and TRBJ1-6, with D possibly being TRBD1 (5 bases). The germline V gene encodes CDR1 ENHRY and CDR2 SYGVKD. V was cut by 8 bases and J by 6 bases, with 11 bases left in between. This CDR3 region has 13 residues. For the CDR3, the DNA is TGTGCCATCTGGCAGGGCCCTAATTCACCCCTCCACTTT. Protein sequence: CAIWQGPNSPLHF.

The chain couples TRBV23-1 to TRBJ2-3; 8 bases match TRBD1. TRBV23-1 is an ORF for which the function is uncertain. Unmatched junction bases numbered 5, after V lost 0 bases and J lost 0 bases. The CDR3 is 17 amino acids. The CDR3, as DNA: TGCGCCAGCAGTCAATCCCGGACAGGGCTAAGCACAGATACGCAGTATTTT. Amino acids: CASSQSRTGLSTDTQYF.

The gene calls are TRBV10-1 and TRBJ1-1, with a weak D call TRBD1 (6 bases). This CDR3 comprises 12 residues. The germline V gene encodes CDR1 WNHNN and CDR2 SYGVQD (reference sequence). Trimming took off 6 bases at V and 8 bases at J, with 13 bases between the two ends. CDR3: CASRGTIGEAFF. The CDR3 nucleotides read TGCGCCAGCAGAGGGACAATCGGGGAAGCTTTCTTT.

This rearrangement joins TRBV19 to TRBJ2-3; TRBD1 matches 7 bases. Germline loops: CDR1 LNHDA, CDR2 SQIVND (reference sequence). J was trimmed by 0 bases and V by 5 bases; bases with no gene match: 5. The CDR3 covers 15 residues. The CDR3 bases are TGTGCCAGTAGTCCAAGGGACAGTAGCACAGATACGCAGTATTTT. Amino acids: CASSPRDSSTDTQYF.

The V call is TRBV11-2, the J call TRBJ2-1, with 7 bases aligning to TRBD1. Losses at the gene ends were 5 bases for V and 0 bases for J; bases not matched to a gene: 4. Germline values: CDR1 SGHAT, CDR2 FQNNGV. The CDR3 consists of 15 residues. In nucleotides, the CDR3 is TGTGCCAGCAGCCTACAGGGGCGCTCCTACAATGAGCAGTTCTTC. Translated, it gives CASSLQGRSYNEQFF.

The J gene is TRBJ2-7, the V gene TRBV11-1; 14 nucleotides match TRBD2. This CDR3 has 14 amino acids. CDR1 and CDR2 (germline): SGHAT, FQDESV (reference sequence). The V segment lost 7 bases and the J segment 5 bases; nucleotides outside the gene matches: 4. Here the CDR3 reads CASTLGLAGDEQYF. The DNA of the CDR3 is TGTGCCAGCACCTTGGGACTAGCGGGGGACGAGCAGTACTTC.

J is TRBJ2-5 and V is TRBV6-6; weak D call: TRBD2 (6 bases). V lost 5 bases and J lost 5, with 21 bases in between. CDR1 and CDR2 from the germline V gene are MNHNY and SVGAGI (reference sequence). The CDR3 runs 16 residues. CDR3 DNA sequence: TGTGCCAGCAGTGCACCCGGGACTCCCGAGGGGGAGACCCAGTACTTC. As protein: CASSAPGTPEGETQYF.

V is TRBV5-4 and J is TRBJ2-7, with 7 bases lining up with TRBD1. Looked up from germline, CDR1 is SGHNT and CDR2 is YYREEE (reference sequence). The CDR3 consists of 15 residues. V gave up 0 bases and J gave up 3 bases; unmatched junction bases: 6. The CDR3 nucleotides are TGTGCCAGCAGCTTGGGACAGGGAACCGACTACGAGCAGTACTTC. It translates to CASSLGQGTDYEQYF.

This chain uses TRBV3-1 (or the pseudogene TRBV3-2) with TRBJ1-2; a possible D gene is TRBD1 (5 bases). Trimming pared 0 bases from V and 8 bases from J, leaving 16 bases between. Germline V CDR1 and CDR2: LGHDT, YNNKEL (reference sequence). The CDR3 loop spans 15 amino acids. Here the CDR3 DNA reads TGTGCCAGCAGCCAAGAGAGTTGGGGCGCGAGAGGCTACACCTTC. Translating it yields CASSQESWGARGYTF.

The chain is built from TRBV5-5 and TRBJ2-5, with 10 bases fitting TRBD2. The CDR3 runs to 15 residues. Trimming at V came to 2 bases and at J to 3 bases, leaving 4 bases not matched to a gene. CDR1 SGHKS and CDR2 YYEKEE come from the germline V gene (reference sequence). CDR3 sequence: CASSFTSGNKETQYF. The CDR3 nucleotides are TGTGCCAGCAGCTTTACTAGCGGGAATAAAGAGACCCAGTACTTC.

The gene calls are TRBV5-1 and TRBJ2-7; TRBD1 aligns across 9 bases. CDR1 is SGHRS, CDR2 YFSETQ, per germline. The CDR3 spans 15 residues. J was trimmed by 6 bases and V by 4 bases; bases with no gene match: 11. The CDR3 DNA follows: TGCGCCAGCAGCCCCCCCGGGACAGGGTTGGTCGAGCAGTACTTC. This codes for CASSPPGTGLVEQYF.

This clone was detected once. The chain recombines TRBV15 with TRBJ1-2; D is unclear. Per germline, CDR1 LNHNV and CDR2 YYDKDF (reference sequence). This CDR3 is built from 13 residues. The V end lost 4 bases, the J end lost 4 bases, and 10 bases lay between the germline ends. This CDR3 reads CATSKELSYGYTF. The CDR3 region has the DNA TGTGCCACCAGCAAGGAGCTCTCCTATGGCTACACCTTC.

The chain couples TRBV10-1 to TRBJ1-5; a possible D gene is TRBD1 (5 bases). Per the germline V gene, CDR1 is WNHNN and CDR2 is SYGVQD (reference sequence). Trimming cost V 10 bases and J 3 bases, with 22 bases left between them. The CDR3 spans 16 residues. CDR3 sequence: CAIPFPGLVINQPQHF. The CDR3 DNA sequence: TGCGCCATTCCATTCCCGGGACTCGTGATCAATCAGCCCCAGCATTTT.

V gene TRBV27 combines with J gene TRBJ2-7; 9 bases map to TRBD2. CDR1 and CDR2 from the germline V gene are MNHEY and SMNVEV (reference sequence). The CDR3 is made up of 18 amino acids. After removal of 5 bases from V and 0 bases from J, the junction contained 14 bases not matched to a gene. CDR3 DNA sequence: TGTGCCAGCAGTCTAACACCGGGACTAGCCCCTTACTCCTACGAGCAGTACTTC. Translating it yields CASSLTPGLAPYSYEQYF.

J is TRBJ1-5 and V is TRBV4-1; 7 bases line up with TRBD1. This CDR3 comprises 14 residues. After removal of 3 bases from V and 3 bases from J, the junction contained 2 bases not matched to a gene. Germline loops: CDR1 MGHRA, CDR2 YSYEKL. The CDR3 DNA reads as TGCGCCAGCAGCCAGGGACAGAACAATCAGCCCCAGCATTTT. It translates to CASSQGQNNQPQHF.

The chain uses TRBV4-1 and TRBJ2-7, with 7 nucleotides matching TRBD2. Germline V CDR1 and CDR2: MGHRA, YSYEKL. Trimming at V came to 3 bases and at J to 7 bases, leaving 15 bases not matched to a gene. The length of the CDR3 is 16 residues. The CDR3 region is CASSHSSLRGRGEQYF. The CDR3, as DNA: TGCGCCAGCAGCCACTCCAGCCTCCGCGGGAGAGGGGAGCAGTACTTC.

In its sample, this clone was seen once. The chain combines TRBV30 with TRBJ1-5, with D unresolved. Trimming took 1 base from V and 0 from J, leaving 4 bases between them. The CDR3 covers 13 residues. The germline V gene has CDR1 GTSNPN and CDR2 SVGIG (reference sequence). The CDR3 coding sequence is TGTGCCTGGAGTGAATATAGCAATCAGCCCCAGCATTTT. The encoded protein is CAWSEYSNQPQHF.

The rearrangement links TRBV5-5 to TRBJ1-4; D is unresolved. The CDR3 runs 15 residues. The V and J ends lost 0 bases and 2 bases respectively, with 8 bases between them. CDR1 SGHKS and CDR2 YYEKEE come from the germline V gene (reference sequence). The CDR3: CASSLVGPTNEKLFF. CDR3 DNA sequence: TGTGCCAGCAGCTTGGTTGGCCCCACTAATGAAAAACTGTTTTTT.

The CDR3 sequence: CASSPPAGALSEAFF. CDR3 nucleotide sequence: TGTGCCAGCTCACCACCGGCAGGGGCTTTATCTGAAGCTTTCTTT. V gene TRBV18 combines with J gene TRBJ1-1; tentative D call: TRBD1 (6 bases). Between the trimmed V and J ends, which lost 0 bases and 6 bases, there was a span of 14 bases. There are 15 residues in the CDR3. Germline CDR1 is KGHSH and CDR2 is LQKENI.

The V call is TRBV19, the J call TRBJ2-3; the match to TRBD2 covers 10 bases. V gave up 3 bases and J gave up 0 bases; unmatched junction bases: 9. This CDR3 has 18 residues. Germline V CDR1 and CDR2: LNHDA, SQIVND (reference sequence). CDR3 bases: TGTGCCAGTAGTATCCTGTCTAGCGGGAGACCAAGCACAGATACGCAGTATTTT. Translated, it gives CASSILSSGRPSTDTQYF.

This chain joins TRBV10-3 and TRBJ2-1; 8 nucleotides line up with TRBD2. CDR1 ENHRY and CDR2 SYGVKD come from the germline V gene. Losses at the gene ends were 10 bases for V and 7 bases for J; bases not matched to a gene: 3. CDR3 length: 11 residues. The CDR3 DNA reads TGTGCCAGCGGACTAGCTAATGAGCAGTTCTTC. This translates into CASGLANEQFF.

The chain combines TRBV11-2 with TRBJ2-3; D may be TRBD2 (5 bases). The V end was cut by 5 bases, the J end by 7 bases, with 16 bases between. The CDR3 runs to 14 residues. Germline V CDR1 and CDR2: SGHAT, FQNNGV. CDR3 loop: CASSTGPTRNTQYF. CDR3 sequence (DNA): TGTGCCAGCAGCACCGGACCCACTAGGAATACGCAGTATTTT.

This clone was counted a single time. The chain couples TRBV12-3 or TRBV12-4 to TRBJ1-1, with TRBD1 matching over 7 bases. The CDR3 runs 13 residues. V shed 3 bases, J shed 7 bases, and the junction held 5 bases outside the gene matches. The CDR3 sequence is CASSLRDRHEAFF. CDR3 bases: TGTGCCAGCAGTTTGCGGGACAGACATGAAGCTTTCTTT.

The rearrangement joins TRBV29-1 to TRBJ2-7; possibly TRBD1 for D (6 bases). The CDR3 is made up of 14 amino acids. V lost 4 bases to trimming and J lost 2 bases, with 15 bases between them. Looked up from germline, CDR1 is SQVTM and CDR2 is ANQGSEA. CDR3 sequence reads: CSVAQSKGAYEQYF. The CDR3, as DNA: TGCAGCGTTGCTCAGAGTAAGGGGGCCTACGAGCAGTACTTC.

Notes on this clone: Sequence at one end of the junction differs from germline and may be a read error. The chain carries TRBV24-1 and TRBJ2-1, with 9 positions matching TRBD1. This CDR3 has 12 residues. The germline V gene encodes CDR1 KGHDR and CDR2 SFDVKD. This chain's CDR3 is CATSYTGTGFLF. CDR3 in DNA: TGTGCCACCAGCTATACCGGGACAGGGTTTCTCTTC.